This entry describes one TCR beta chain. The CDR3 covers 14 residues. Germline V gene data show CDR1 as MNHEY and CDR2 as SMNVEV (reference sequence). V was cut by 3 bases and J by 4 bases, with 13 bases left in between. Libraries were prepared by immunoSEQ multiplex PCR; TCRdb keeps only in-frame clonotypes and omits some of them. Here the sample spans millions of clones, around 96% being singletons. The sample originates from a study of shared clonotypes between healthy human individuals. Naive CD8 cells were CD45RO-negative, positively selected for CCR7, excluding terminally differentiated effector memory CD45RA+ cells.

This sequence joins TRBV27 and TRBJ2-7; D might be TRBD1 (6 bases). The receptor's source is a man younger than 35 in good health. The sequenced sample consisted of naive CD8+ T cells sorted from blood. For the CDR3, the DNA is TGTGCCAGCAGTTTTCGTATAGGGACATACGAGCAGTACTTC. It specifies CASSFRIGTYEQYF.